The 11 T cell receptor beta chains below were found in one sample sequenced in a study of T cell responses to AZD1222 COVID-19 vaccine. Clones were sequenced by immunoSEQ multiplex PCR, and TCRdb holds only the in-frame ones, with some missing. The table shows 100,000 to 150,000 clones, with over 75% occurring only once. The sample was peripheral blood, taken on day 0 of AZD1222 vaccination. These receptors all come from an adult in good health.

The V call is TRBV19, the J call TRBJ1-1; possibly TRBD1 for D (5 bases). CDR1 is LNHDA, CDR2 SQIVND, per germline (reference sequence). V lost 3 bases, J lost 0 bases, and 11 bases lay in between. The CDR3 consists of 15 residues. The CDR3 loop is CASSIRDGMNTEAFF. The DNA for the CDR3 is TGTGCCAGTAGTATTAGGGACGGGATGAACACTGAAGCTTTCTTT.

This sequence joins TRBV2 and TRBJ2-7, with D unresolved. The CDR3 length is 13 residues. CDR1 SNHLY and CDR2 FYNNEI come from the germline V gene. The V end lost 4 bases, the J end lost 3 bases, and 10 bases lay between the germline ends. The CDR3 nucleotides read TGTGCCAGCAGTGTGCGTCGGAACTACGAGCAGTACTTC. Its protein product is CASSVRRNYEQYF.

This clone was counted a few times. Other DNA sequences in this specimen translate into the identical CDR3. The chain combines TRBV2 with TRBJ1-2; the D gene is possibly TRBD1 (5 bases). Germline V lookup: CDR1 SNHLY, CDR2 FYNNEI. With 4 bases removed from V and 0 bases from J, the gap between germline ends came to 9 bases. This CDR3 has 14 amino acids. Written as DNA, the CDR3 is TGTGCCAGCAGTGGCCAGGGAGCTAACTATGGCTACACCTTC. It is translated as CASSGQGANYGYTF. Full variable domain (rest looked up from reference TRBV2 and TRBJ1-2): EPEVTQTPSHQVTQMGQEVILRCVPISNHLYFYWYRQILGQKVEFLVSFYNNEISEKSEIFDDQFSVERPDGSNFTLKIRSTKLEDSAMYFCASSGQGANYGYTFGSGTRLTVV.

The V gene is TRBV7-9, the J gene TRBJ2-1; 11 nucleotides align to TRBD2. Looked up from germline, CDR1 is SEHNR and CDR2 is FQNEAQ (reference sequence). The junction had 13 bases not matched to a gene; V was cut back by 5 bases and J by 16 bases. This CDR3 has 14 amino acids. The CDR3 DNA reads TGTGCCAGCAGCCCAGATAGCGGGGGGGCTCTTTCCTTCTTC. It translates to CASSPDSGGALSFF. Drawing the rest from reference TRBV7-9 and TRBJ2-1, the complete variable domain is DTGVSQNPRHKITKRGQNVTFRCDPISEHNRLYWYRQTLGQGPEFLTYFQNEAQLEKSRLLSDRFSAERPKGSFSTLEIQRTEQGDSAMYLCASSPDSGGALSFFGPGTRLTVL.

V gene TRBV7-9 combines with J gene TRBJ2-3, with 11 bases fitting TRBD2. This CDR3 contains 18 residues. V lost 5 bases, J lost 2 bases, and 12 bases stayed unmatched. CDR1 and CDR2 (germline): SEHNR, FQNEAQ (reference sequence). CDR3 residues: CASSPDSGTSGFTDTQYF. The CDR3 DNA reads TGTGCCAGCAGCCCAGACTCCGGGACTAGCGGCTTCACAGATACGCAGTATTTT. Filled out from reference TRBV7-9 and TRBJ2-3, the complete variable domain reads DTGVSQNPRHKITKRGQNVTFRCDPISEHNRLYWYRQTLGQGPEFLTYFQNEAQLEKSRLLSDRFSAERPKGSFSTLEIQRTEQGDSAMYLCASSPDSGTSGFTDTQYFGPGTRLTVL.

The V gene is TRBV6-5, the J gene TRBJ2-7; the match to TRBD1 covers 8 bases. The CDR3 length is 13 residues. V lost 8 bases to trimming and J lost 4 bases; unmatched junction nucleotides: 7. CDR1 and CDR2 (germline): MNHEY, SVGAGI. CDR3 amino acids: CASRTGQYYEQYF. In DNA form, the CDR3 reads TGTGCCAGCCGGACAGGGCAATATTACGAGCAGTACTTC.

V is TRBV9 and J is TRBJ2-1; D is perhaps TRBD1 (6 bases). This CDR3 spans 13 amino acids. V lost 0 bases and J lost 8, with 9 bases in between. Germline CDR1 SGDLS, CDR2 YYNGEE. The CDR3 region is CASSVAGVDEQFF. DNA of the CDR3: TGTGCCAGCAGCGTAGCAGGGGTCGATGAGCAGTTCTTC.

The chain employs TRBV5-1 and TRBJ1-6, with D perhaps matching TRBD1 (5 bases). Germline-derived CDR1 and CDR2 are SGHRS and YFSETQ. The CDR3 has 14 residues. Trimming left V 3 bases short and J 5 bases short, with 9 bases between. CDR3 coding DNA: TGCGCCAGCAGCTCCGGGGCAGATAATTCACCCCTCCACTTT. Residues: CASSSGADNSPLHF.

Only one count was recorded for this clone. This CDR3 is CASSRRQTNEKLFF. CDR3 bases: TGTGCCAGTAGTCGTCGGCAGACTAATGAAAAACTGTTTTTT. The rearrangement joins TRBV19 to TRBJ1-4; unclear D gene. Germline CDR1 reads LNHDA; CDR2 reads SQIVND (reference sequence). V gave up 5 bases and J gave up 2 bases, with 9 bases separating them. The CDR3 is made up of 14 amino acids.

This chain uses TRBV7-3 with TRBJ1-1, with D unresolved. Trimming pared 3 bases from V and 0 bases from J, leaving 5 bases between. Germline-derived CDR1 and CDR2 are SGHTA and FQGTGA. The CDR3 is 13 residues long. The CDR3 loop reads CASSFHMNTEAFF. The CDR3 DNA sequence: TGTGCCAGCAGCTTTCACATGAACACTGAAGCTTTCTTT.

V and J are TRBV6-5 and TRBJ1-3; TRBD1 matches at 7 bases. Germline V gives CDR1 MNHEY, CDR2 SVGAGI. Unmatched junction bases numbered 12, after V lost 5 bases and J lost 8 bases. CDR3 length equals 15 residues. The CDR3 sequence is CASSKTRDSSYTIYF. In DNA, the CDR3 is TGTGCCAGCAGTAAGACAAGGGACAGTAGCTACACCATATATTTT.